The 4 T cell receptor beta chains below come from one sample, sequenced in a study of PD-L1 blockade in urothelial cancer. The method was immunoSEQ multiplex PCR; TCRdb's version includes in-frame clones alone and lacks a portion of them. The sample has about 110,000 clones, 70% to 90% seen once; the top ten hold around 2.4%. This specimen was PBMCs, taken around atezolizumab (anti-PD-L1) treatment. Receptors originate from a man aged 50 to 60 with urothelial cancer.

This chain connects TRBV19 to TRBJ1-2, with D perhaps matching TRBD1 (5 bases). The CDR3 length is 13 residues. Germline CDR1 and CDR2: LNHDA and SQIVND (reference sequence). Trimming removed 5 bases from V and 0 bases from J, with 7 bases in between. As DNA, the CDR3 is TGTGCCAGTAGTGCAGGGACTAACTATGGCTACACCTTC. It codes for CASSAGTNYGYTF.

The chain carries TRBV15 and TRBJ2-1, with 7 bases lining up with TRBD1. The CDR3 has 15 amino acids. J gave up 4 bases and V 5 bases, and 8 bases lay outside the gene matches. Germline V gene lookup returns CDR1 LNHNV and CDR2 YYDKDF (reference sequence). The CDR3 nucleotides are TGTGCCACCAGCGGGGGACAGCGAAAATACAATGAGCAGTTCTTC. It translates to CATSGGQRKYNEQFF. Using reference TRBV15 and TRBJ2-1 for the parts outside the CDR3, the full variable domain is DAMVIQNPRYQVTQFGKPVTLSCSQTLNHNVMYWYQQKSSQAPKLLFHYYDKDFNNEADTPDNFQSRRPNTSFCFLDIRSPGLGDTAMYLCATSGGQRKYNEQFFGPGTRLTVL.

The V gene is TRBV15, the J gene TRBJ2-3; 9 bases map to TRBD2. The CDR3 runs 12 residues. V trimming: 5 bases; J trimming: 12 bases; junction bases outside the gene matches: 6. Germline V gene lookup returns CDR1 LNHNV and CDR2 YYDKDF (reference sequence). CDR3 bases: TGTGCCACCAGCGGCCTAGCGGGAATACAGTATTTT. Amino acids: CATSGLAGIQYF.

This clone was seen once. The chain combines TRBV5-4 with TRBJ2-7, with 7 bases lining up with TRBD2. CDR1 is SGHNT, CDR2 YYREEE, per germline (reference sequence). This CDR3 is 15 amino acids long. J lost 1 base, V lost 5 bases, and 9 bases had no gene match. In nucleotides, the CDR3 is TGTGCCAGCAGGTGGGGGGAGGGCCAGTCCTACGAGCAGTACTTC. Translating it yields CASRWGEGQSYEQYF.